The 16 T cell receptor beta chains given below trace back to one sample, sequenced in a study of T cell responses to AZD1222 COVID-19 vaccine. Here immunoSEQ multiplex PCR was the method, and the copy in TCRdb shows in-frame clones only, minus some. The table has some 120,000 clones, roughly 91% seen once. Specimen: peripheral blood, collected on day 0 of AZD1222 vaccination. The receptors come from an adult in good health.

The chain uses TRBV10-3 and TRBJ1-1, with TRBD1 identical over 8 bases. The CDR3 totals 14 residues. After removal of 8 bases from V and 2 bases from J, the junction contained 7 bases not matched to a gene. CDR1 is ENHRY, CDR2 SYGVKD, per germline. CDR3 sequence: CAIGGTGSNTEAFF. The DNA of the CDR3 is TGTGCCATCGGGGGGACAGGATCCAACACTGAAGCTTTCTTT.

The rearrangement joins TRBV2 to TRBJ2-7; D is unresolved. The germline V gene encodes CDR1 SNHLY and CDR2 FYNNEI. Trimming shortened V by 3 bases and J by 4 bases, and 13 bases separated the two germline ends. This CDR3 region has 14 residues. For the CDR3, the DNA is TGTGCCAGCAGTGATGGGCTCCTAATTTACGAGCAGTACTTC. This codes for CASSDGLLIYEQYF.

The rearrangement joins TRBV6-5 to TRBJ2-2; the match to TRBD2 covers 10 bases. The germline V gene encodes CDR1 MNHEY and CDR2 SVGAGI. The V and J ends lost 8 bases and 6 bases, in that order; junction bases with no gene match: 9. The CDR3 runs 15 residues. The CDR3 DNA reads TGTGCCAGCGGCCGAACTAGCGGGATAGCCGGGGAGCTGTTTTTT. It is translated as CASGRTSGIAGELFF.

The chain has TRBV3-1 (or the pseudogene TRBV3-2) and TRBJ1-4; no clear D gene. Trimming took 8 bases from V and 8 from J, leaving 18 bases between them. In germline, CDR1 is LGHDT, CDR2 YNNKEL (reference sequence). The CDR3 runs to 14 residues. CDR3 loop: CASRATISTEKLFF. The CDR3 DNA is TGTGCCAGCCGTGCCACCATATCGACAGAAAAACTGTTTTTT.

V usage is TRBV5-5 and J usage is TRBJ2-5, with 13 bases fitting TRBD2. The CDR3 totals 15 residues. V lost 4 bases and J lost 3; bases outside the gene matches: 3. Germline V gives CDR1 SGHKS, CDR2 YYEKEE (reference sequence). This CDR3 is CASSPGLAGEETQYF. In nucleotides, the CDR3 is TGTGCCAGCAGCCCCGGACTAGCGGGAGAAGAGACCCAGTACTTC. Full variable domain (missing parts from reference TRBV5-5 and TRBJ2-5): DAGVTQSPTHLIKTRGQQVTLRCSPISGHKSVSWYQQVLGQGPQFIFQYYEKEERGRGNFPDRFSARQFPNYSSELNVNALLLGDSALYLCASSPGLAGEETQYFGPGTRLLVL.

The chain is built from TRBV7-3 and TRBJ2-3; D call uncertain. The CDR3 contains 16 residues. Trimming took 1 base from V and 4 from J, leaving 15 bases between them. Germline-derived CDR1 and CDR2 are SGHTA and FQGTGA. The CDR3 loop reads CASSLNPVGNADTQYF. CDR3 coding DNA: TGTGCCAGCAGCTTAAATCCGGTGGGGAATGCAGATACGCAGTATTTT.

This clone was recorded once. The chain has TRBV12-5 and TRBJ1-5, with 7 nucleotides matching TRBD1. Germline CDR1 is LGHNT and CDR2 is FRNRAP. This CDR3 contains 15 residues. V lost 7 bases and J lost 4; bases outside the gene matches: 10. The CDR3 coding sequence is TGTGCTAGTGCAATACACAGGGGTATAAATCAGCCCCAGCATTTT. Protein product: CASAIHRGINQPQHF.

The chain couples TRBV3-1 (or the pseudogene TRBV3-2) to TRBJ1-3; no clear D gene. V gave up 7 bases and J gave up 4 bases, with 8 bases separating them. Per the germline V gene, CDR1 is LGHDT and CDR2 is YNNKEL (reference sequence). This CDR3 has 12 residues. CDR3 amino acids: CASKTTGNTIYF. CDR3 nucleotides: TGTGCCAGCAAGACCACAGGAAACACCATATATTTT.

The chain joins TRBV7-9 to TRBJ1-6, with D maybe TRBD1 (5 bases). The CDR3 spans 15 residues. V dropped 4 bases and J dropped 4 bases, with 11 bases sitting between them. Per the germline V gene, CDR1 is SEHNR and CDR2 is FQNEAQ (reference sequence). The CDR3 protein is CASSSWGNYNSPLHF. The CDR3 coding sequence is TGTGCCAGCAGCTCATGGGGGAATTATAATTCACCCCTCCACTTT.

The V gene is TRBV4-2, the J gene TRBJ2-7, with D tentatively TRBD1 (5 bases). The CDR3 runs to 15 residues. V was cut by 1 base and J by 3 bases, with 13 bases left in between. CDR1 is LGHNA, CDR2 YNFKEQ, per germline. CDR3 sequence (DNA): TGTGCCAGCAGCCAAGCGGTTGGGCAGGGCTACGAGCAGTACTTC. It encodes CASSQAVGQGYEQYF.

The rearrangement links TRBV18 to TRBJ2-3, with D tentatively TRBD2 (6 bases). V lost 2 bases and J lost 2, with 17 bases in between. This CDR3 comprises 17 residues. The V gene's germline CDR1 is KGHSH and CDR2 LQKENI. The CDR3 nucleotides read TGTGCCAGCTCACCAACGACCAGCGGGTCCTCCACAGATACGCAGTATTTT. Residues: CASSPTTSGSSTDTQYF.

This chain links TRBV12-3 or TRBV12-4 with TRBJ2-3, with D unclear. CDR3 length: 11 amino acids. V was shortened by 6 bases and J by 5 bases, with 6 bases between the two germline ends. Written as DNA, the CDR3 is TGTGCCAGCAGCTTCAGAGATACGCAGTATTTT. Translated: CASSFRDTQYF.

This clone has a handful of counts. The rearrangement uses TRBV5-1 and TRBJ2-3, with D possibly TRBD2 on 6 matching bases. Germline V gives CDR1 SGHRS, CDR2 YFSETQ. The CDR3 totals 15 residues. Trimming stripped 0 bases from V and 1 base from J, with 9 bases between. In nucleotides, the CDR3 is TGCGCCAGCAGCTTGGGAGGCGGGGGCACAGATACGCAGTATTTT. It translates to CASSLGGGGTDTQYF.

The rearrangement joins TRBV19 to TRBJ2-1, with 10 nucleotides matching TRBD1. The germline V gene encodes CDR1 LNHDA and CDR2 SQIVND (reference sequence). After removal of 5 bases from V and 5 bases from J, the junction contained 15 bases not matched to a gene. The CDR3 spans 18 residues. The CDR3 reads CASSSMHPDRGLDNEQFF. As DNA, the CDR3 is TGTGCCAGTAGTTCCATGCACCCCGACAGGGGGCTAGACAATGAGCAGTTCTTC.

The chain uses TRBV27 and TRBJ2-1; D not certain. Looked up from germline, CDR1 is MNHEY and CDR2 is SMNVEV (reference sequence). Trimming stripped 3 bases from V and 2 bases from J, with 5 bases between. This CDR3 is built from 13 residues. The chain's CDR3 is CASSLSPYNEQFF. CDR3 DNA sequence: TGTGCCAGCAGTTTGAGCCCCTACAATGAGCAGTTCTTC.

The chain recombines TRBV29-1 with TRBJ1-3; possibly TRBD1 for D (5 bases). V lost 3 bases and J 2 bases, leaving 11 bases between the germline ends. The CDR3 sequence is 14 residues long. Germline values: CDR1 SQVTM, CDR2 ANQGSEA. CDR3: CSVEGGRTGNTIYF. CDR3 DNA sequence: TGCAGCGTTGAGGGGGGAAGGACTGGAAACACCATATATTTT.